This T cell receptor beta chain emerged from a study of Ad26.COV2.S vaccination and SARS-CoV-2 variants. For the study at large: Each vaccinee took Ad26.COV2.S intramuscularly, once or twice 56 days apart. Broader study findings: It was vaccine recipients, not placebo recipients, who had the higher spike-specific TCR breadth. Total T cell responses may have been underestimated by the TCR breadth and depth analyses.

Sequencing used immunoSEQ multiplex PCR; TCRdb keeps in-frame clones, though not all of them. The sample shows around 450,000 clones, roughly 90% of them seen only once. CDR1 MGHDK and CDR2 SYGVNS come from the germline V gene. This CDR3 has 14 amino acids. The trim removed 8 bases at V and 4 bases at J, leaving 7 bases unmatched. Treatment denoted: some 19 received Ad26.COV2.S at low or high dose, single or two shots; about 5 received placebo; per-sample allocation not given. Samples were taken on day 63 after the first vaccine or placebo injection. A remark on this clone: Its antigen is not identified.

This sequence originates from a person aged 18-65 years who received the Ad26.COV2.S COVID-19 vaccine or a placebo. Here the sequenced sample was peripheral blood, taken in a trial of Ad26.COV2.S vaccine versus placebo. V gene TRBV25-1 combines with J gene TRBJ1-3, with 8 bases matching TRBD1. The CDR3 nucleotides are TGTGCCAGCCAGGACAGGGTGGAAGGAAACACCATATATTTT. Its translation is CASQDRVEGNTIYF.